This T cell receptor (beta chain) was found in a study of a mutant IDH1 vaccine in newly diagnosed glioma. Documented time point: week 47, end of study. Topical imiquimod was applied with each vaccine dose, which held 300 ug of mutant IDH1 20-mer peptide. Measured with immunoSEQ multiplex PCR; TCRdb has only the in-frame clones, and not every one. Found here are over 50,000 clones, approximately 76% of them singletons; the top ten hold over 4.5%. A remark on this clone: Antigen unknown.

V lost 8 bases, J lost 8 bases, and 10 bases lay in between. The CDR3 is made up of 11 amino acids. The germline V gene encodes CDR1 SNHLY and CDR2 FYNNEI. The V call is TRBV2, the J call TRBJ2-1; possibly TRBD2 for D (5 bases). The input for sequencing was PBMCs, taken from a glioma patient whose treatment included an IDH1 peptide vaccine. The TCR comes from a woman in her forties with glioma. Some clones in this sample may be carry-over from other donors' samples. CDR3 residues: CASVGDDEQFF. CDR3 nucleotides: TGTGCCAGCGTGGGAGACGATGAGCAGTTCTTC.